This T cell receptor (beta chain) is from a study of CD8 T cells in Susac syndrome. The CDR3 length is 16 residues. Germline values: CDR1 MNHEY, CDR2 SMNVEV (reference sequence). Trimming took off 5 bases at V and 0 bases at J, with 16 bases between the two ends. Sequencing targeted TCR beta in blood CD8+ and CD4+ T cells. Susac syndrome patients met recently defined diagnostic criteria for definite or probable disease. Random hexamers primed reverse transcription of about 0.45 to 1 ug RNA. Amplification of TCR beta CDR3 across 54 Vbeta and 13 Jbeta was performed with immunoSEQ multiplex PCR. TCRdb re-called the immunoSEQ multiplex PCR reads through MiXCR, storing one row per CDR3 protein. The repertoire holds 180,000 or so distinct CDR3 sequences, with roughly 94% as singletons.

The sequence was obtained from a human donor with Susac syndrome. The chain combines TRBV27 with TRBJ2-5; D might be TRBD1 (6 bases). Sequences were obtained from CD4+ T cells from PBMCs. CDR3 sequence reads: CASSQDWTAYQETQYF. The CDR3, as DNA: TGTGCCAGCAGTCAAGATTGGACAGCATACCAAGAGACCCAGTACTTC.